This entry lists 15 T cell receptor beta chains sequenced from one sample in a study of T cells in Graves' hyperthyroidism and ophthalmopathy. Amplification yielded TCR beta CDR3 regions, with RNA transcripts as the source. First-round RT-PCR of the TCR CDR3 relied on the HTBI primer set. TCRdb reprocessed the multiplex PCR reads via MiXCR and lists one record per CDR3 protein. Here the sample spans 490,000 or so distinct CDR3 sequences, more than 15% being singletons. The material sequenced was blood. The receptors come from a woman in her twenties or thirties with Graves' ophthalmopathy.

In its sample, this clonotype was seen many times. The chain is built from TRBV7-9 and TRBJ1-1; no reliable D call. Germline V CDR1 and CDR2: SEHNR, FQNEAQ (reference sequence). CDR3 length: 13 amino acids. Trimming shortened V by 5 bases and J by 0 bases, and 7 bases separated the two germline ends. CDR3 in amino acids: CASSKTMNTEAFF. In nucleotides, the CDR3 is TGTGCCAGCAGCAAGACAATGAACACTGAAGCTTTCTTT.

This chain joins TRBV6-1 and TRBJ1-1; perhaps TRBD1 as D (6 bases). This CDR3 is 13 amino acids long. CDR1 and CDR2 (germline): MNHNS, SASEGT. With 8 bases removed from V and 0 bases from J, the gap between germline ends came to 10 bases. The CDR3 loop reads CASAQGMNTEAFF. For the CDR3, the DNA is TGTGCCAGCGCCCAGGGGATGAACACTGAAGCTTTCTTT.

This chain joins TRBV4-3 and TRBJ1-3; 11 bases fit TRBD1. Germline V lookup: CDR1 LGHNA, CDR2 YSLEER. V was pared by 1 base and J by 3 bases, with 11 bases of the junction left unmatched. This CDR3 comprises 19 residues. CDR3 amino acids: CASSQALRTGGFSGNTIYF. In DNA, the CDR3 is TGCGCCAGCAGCCAAGCTCTGAGGACAGGGGGCTTTAGTGGAAACACCATATATTTT.

This clonotype has at least ten counts. The V and J genes are TRBV20-1 and TRBJ1-6; 7 bases align to TRBD1. The CDR3 is made up of 14 amino acids. The germline gives CDR1 DFQATT, CDR2 SNEGSKA (reference sequence). The trim removed 4 bases at V and 8 bases at J, leaving 8 bases unmatched. The CDR3 DNA reads TGCAGTGCTATACACAGGGGTTGGGATTCACCCCTCCACTTT. Translating it yields CSAIHRGWDSPLHF.

There are many counts of this clonotype. The V gene is TRBV11-2, the J gene TRBJ2-3, with TRBD1 identical over 10 bases. CDR1 is SGHAT, CDR2 FQNNGV, per germline. The trim removed 1 base at V and 5 bases at J, leaving 3 bases unmatched. The CDR3 extends over 15 amino acids. The CDR3: CASSLGQGAGDTQYF. The CDR3 region has the DNA TGTGCCAGCAGCTTAGGACAGGGGGCTGGAGATACGCAGTATTTT. Supplemented by reference TRBV11-2 and TRBJ2-3, the full variable domain reads EAGVAQSPRYKIIEKRQSVAFWCNPISGHATLYWYQQILGQGPKLLIQFQNNGVVDDSQLPKDRFSAERLKGVDSTLKIQPAKLEDSAVYLCASSLGQGAGDTQYFGPGTRLTVL.

The chain has TRBV7-9 and TRBJ2-1; D may match TRBD1 or TRBD2 (5 bases each). The length of the CDR3 is 15 residues. Trimming pared 3 bases from V and 12 bases from J, leaving 21 bases between. Germline CDR1 is SEHNR and CDR2 is FQNEAQ (reference sequence). Here the CDR3 reads CASSLGPPVGDGQFF. The CDR3 bases are TGTGCCAGCAGCTTGGGGCCCCCAGTAGGGGACGGGCAGTTCTTC.

This clonotype appeared many times. This rearrangement joins TRBV30 to TRBJ2-7, with TRBD2 matching 8 bases. V trimming: 3 bases; J trimming: 2 bases; junction bases outside the gene matches: 12. CDR1 and CDR2 from the germline V gene are GTSNPN and SVGIG (reference sequence). The length of the CDR3 is 16 residues. CDR3 sequence: CAWSQGMAGGTYEQYF. In DNA, the CDR3 is TGTGCCTGGAGCCAAGGTATGGCGGGAGGCACCTACGAGCAGTACTTC. Full variable domain (missing parts from reference TRBV30 and TRBJ2-7): SQTIHQWPATLVQPVGSPLSLECTVEGTSNPNLYWYRQAAGRGLQLLFYSVGIGQISSEVPQNLSASRPQDRQFILSSKKLLLSDSGFYLCAWSQGMAGGTYEQYFGPGTRLTVT.

This clonotype has ten or more counts. The chain couples TRBV9 to TRBJ2-2, with D unresolved. This CDR3 contains 11 residues. Trimming cost V 7 bases and J 3 bases, with 4 bases left between them. Germline-derived CDR1 and CDR2 are SGDLS and YYNGEE. The CDR3 DNA sequence: TGTGCCAGCGGCGACACCGGGGAGCTGTTTTTT. This codes for CASGDTGELFF.

This clonotype showed up many times. The rearrangement uses TRBV12-3 or TRBV12-4 and TRBJ2-3, with D maybe TRBD2 (5 bases). The CDR3 length is 13 residues. V lost 6 bases and J lost 6, with 13 bases in between. The CDR3 region is CASSAARGDTQYF. The CDR3 DNA reads TGTGCCAGCAGCGCCGCCAGAGGGGATACGCAGTATTTT.

This clonotype was observed a few times. The V gene is TRBV29-1, the J gene TRBJ2-3, with a tentative D call TRBD2 (6 bases). This CDR3 spans 15 amino acids. Trimming removed 3 bases at V and 6 bases at J, with 19 bases between. Germline CDR1 SQVTM, CDR2 ANQGSEA. CDR3 in DNA: TGCAGCGTTGACTGGGACTCAGTGCCAGGGGATACGCAGTATTTT. The encoded protein is CSVDWDSVPGDTQYF.

The V gene is TRBV28, the J gene TRBJ1-4; 8 positions agree with TRBD1. With V trimmed by 4 bases and J by 3 bases, 13 bases remained unmatched. The CDR3 runs 18 residues. Germline CDR1 and CDR2: MDHEN and SYDVKM. The CDR3 sequence is CASSSIGQGGTSNEKLFF. The CDR3 nucleotides are TGTGCCAGCAGTTCTATCGGACAGGGCGGAACGTCTAATGAAAAACTGTTTTTT. Drawing the rest from reference TRBV28 and TRBJ1-4, the complete variable domain is DVKVTQSSRYLVKRTGEKVFLECVQDMDHENMFWYRQDPGLGLRLIYFSYDVKMKEKGDIPEGYSVSREKKERFSLILESASTNQTSMYLCASSSIGQGGTSNEKLFFGSGTQLSVL.

This clonotype showed up just a few times. The chain is built from TRBV7-9 and TRBJ1-1, with D tentatively TRBD1 (5 bases). Germline CDR1 and CDR2: SEHNR and FQNEAQ (reference sequence). This CDR3 spans 13 amino acids. Trimming took off 1 base at V and 11 bases at J, with 14 bases between the two ends. Written as DNA, the CDR3 is TGTGCCAGCAGCTTAGGATCTTCTAGGGACGCTTTCTTT. Its protein product is CASSLGSSRDAFF.

The V call is TRBV24-1, the J call TRBJ2-1; unclear D gene. V was trimmed by 5 bases and J by 7 bases, leaving 8 bases between them. CDR3 length: 12 residues. Germline CDR1 is KGHDR and CDR2 is SFDVKD. The CDR3 is CATSGFQNEQFF. Written as DNA, the CDR3 is TGTGCCACCAGTGGGTTCCAAAATGAGCAGTTCTTC.

This clonotype was counted a few times. The chain couples TRBV24-1 to TRBJ2-5; TRBD1 aligns across 10 bases. V dropped 5 bases and J dropped 5; count of bases not matched to a gene: 13. The CDR3 spans 17 residues. CDR1 and CDR2 (germline): KGHDR, SFDVKD. The DNA of the CDR3 is TGTGCCACCAGTGCCCTGACCCCGGGACAGGGGTCGGAGACCCAGTACTTC. It is translated as CATSALTPGQGSETQYF.

V and J are TRBV20-1 and TRBJ2-5; 7 bases map to TRBD1. Losses at the gene ends were 6 bases for V and 5 bases for J; bases not matched to a gene: 9. CDR3 length equals 13 residues. Germline V gives CDR1 DFQATT, CDR2 SNEGSKA (reference sequence). The CDR3 spells CSATNRGRETQYF. The DNA for the CDR3 is TGCAGTGCCACGAACAGGGGTCGGGAGACCCAGTACTTC.